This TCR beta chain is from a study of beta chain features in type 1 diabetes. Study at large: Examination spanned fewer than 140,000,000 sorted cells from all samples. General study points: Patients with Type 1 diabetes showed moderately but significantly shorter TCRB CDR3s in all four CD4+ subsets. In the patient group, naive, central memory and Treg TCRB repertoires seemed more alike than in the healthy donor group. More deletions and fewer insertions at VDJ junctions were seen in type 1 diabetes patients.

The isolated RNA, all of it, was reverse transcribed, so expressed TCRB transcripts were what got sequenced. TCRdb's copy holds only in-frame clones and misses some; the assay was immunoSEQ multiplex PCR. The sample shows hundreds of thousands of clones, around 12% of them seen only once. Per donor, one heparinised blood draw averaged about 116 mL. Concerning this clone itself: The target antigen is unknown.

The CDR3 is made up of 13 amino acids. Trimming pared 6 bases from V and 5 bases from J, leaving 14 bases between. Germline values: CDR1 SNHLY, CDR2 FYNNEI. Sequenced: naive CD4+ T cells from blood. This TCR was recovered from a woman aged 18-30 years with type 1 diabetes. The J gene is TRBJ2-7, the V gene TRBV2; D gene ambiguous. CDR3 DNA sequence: TGTGCCAGCAGAACACCTGAGGTCGACGAGCAGTACTTC. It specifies CASRTPEVDEQYF. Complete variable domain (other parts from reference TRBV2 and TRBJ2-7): EPEVTQTPSHQVTQMGQEVILRCVPISNHLYFYWYRQILGQKVEFLVSFYNNEISEKSEIFDDQFSVERPDGSNFTLKIRSTKLEDSAMYFCASRTPEVDEQYFGPGTRLTVT.